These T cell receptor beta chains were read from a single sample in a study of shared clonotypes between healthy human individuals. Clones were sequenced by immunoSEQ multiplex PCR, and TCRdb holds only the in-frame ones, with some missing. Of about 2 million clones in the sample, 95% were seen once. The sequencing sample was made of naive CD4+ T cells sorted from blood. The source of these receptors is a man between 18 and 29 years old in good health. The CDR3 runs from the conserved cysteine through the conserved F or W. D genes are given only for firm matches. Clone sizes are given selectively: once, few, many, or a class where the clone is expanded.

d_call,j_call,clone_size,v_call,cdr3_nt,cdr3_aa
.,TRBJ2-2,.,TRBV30,TGTGCCTGGAGTGTATGGGGGGCCGGGGAGCTGTTTTTT,CAWSVWGAGELFF
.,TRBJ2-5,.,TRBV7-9,TGTGCCAGCAGCTTAGGGTCAGGGGGGTACCAAGAGACCCAGTACTTC,CASSLGSGGYQETQYF
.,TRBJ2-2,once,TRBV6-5,TGTGCCAGCAGCCCAAGACCGAACACCGGGGAGCTGTTTTTT,CASSPRPNTGELFF
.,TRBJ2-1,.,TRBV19,TGTGCCAGTAGTATAGGGCCGGCCCACAATGAGCAGTTCTTC,CASSIGPAHNEQFF
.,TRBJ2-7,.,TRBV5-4,TGTGCCAGCAGCTTACCGGGACCCTACGAGCAGTACTTC,CASSLPGPYEQYF
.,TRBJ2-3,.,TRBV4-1,TGCGCCAGCAGCCATATCGGACTGCCGACTAGCACAGATACGCAGTATTTT,CASSHIGLPTSTDTQYF
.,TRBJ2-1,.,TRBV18,TGTGCCAGCTCACCACCCACCGGGAACTCCTACAATGAGCAGTTCTTC,CASSPPTGNSYNEQFF
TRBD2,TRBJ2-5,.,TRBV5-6,TGTGCCAGCAGCTTGTGGACTAGCGGGTTTAGAGGGCAAGAGACCCAGTACTTC,CASSLWTSGFRGQETQYF
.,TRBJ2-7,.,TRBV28,TGTGCCAGCAGTTTAATACCAGGGGCCTACGAGCAGTACTTC,CASSLIPGAYEQYF
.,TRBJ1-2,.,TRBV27,TGTGCCAGCAGTTTAGGGCGGGGGGAAGGCTATGGCTACACCTTC,CASSLGRGEGYGYTF
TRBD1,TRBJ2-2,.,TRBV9,TGTGCCAGCAGCGTAGGACAGGGGGCGCAAACCGGGGAGCTGTTTTTT,CASSVGQGAQTGELFF
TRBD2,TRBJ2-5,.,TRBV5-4,TGTGCCAGCAGCTTACCGGGACTAGCGGGGGCGGGAGAGACCCAGTACTTC,CASSLPGLAGAGETQYF
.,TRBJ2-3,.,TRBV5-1,TGCGCCAGCAGCAGGGGGGGCTCTAGCACAGATACGCAGTATTTT,CASSRGGSSTDTQYF
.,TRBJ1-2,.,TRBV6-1,TGTGCCAGCAGTTCGGGACCTAACTATGGCTACACCTTC,CASSSGPNYGYTF
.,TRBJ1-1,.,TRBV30,TGTGCCTGGAGTTCAGGGATGAACACTGAAGCTTTCTTT,CAWSSGMNTEAFF